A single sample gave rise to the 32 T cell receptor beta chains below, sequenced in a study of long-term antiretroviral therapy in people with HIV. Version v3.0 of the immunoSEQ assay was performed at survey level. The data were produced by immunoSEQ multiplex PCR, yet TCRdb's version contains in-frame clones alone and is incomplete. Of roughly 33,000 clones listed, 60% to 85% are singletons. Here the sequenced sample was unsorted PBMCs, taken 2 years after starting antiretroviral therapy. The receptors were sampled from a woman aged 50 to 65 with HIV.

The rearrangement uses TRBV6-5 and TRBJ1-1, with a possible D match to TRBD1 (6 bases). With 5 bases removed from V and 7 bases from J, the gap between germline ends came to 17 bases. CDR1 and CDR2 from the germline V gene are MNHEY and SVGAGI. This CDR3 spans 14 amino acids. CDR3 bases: TGTGCCAGCAGTGTTACGGGGGCTAAGAGTGAAGCTTTCTTT. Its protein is CASSVTGAKSEAFF.

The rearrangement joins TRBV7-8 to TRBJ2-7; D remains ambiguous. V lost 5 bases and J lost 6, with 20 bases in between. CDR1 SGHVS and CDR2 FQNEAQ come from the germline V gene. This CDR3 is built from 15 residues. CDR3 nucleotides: TGTGCCAGCAGCCCCCCGTCCCTAAGAGTTTCCGAGCAGTACTTC. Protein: CASSPPSLRVSEQYF.

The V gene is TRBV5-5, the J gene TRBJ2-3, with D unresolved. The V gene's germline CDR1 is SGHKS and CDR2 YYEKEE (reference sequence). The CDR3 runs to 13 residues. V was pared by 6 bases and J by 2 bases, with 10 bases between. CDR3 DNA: TGTGCCAGCACCCTGACATTCACAGATACGCAGTATTTT. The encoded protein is CASTLTFTDTQYF.

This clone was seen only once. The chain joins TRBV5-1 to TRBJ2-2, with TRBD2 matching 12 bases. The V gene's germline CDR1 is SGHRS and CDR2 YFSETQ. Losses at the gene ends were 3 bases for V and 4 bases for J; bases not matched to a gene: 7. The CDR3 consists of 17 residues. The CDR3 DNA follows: TGCGCCAGCAGCTCAAGACTAGCGGGGGAGACCACCGGGGAGCTGTTTTTT. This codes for CASSSRLAGETTGELFF.

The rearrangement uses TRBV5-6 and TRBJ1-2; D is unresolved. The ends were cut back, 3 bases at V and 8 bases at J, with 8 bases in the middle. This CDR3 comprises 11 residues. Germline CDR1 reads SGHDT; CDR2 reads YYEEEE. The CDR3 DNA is TGTGCCAGCAGCTCCTCAGACGGCTACACCTTC. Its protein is CASSSSDGYTF.

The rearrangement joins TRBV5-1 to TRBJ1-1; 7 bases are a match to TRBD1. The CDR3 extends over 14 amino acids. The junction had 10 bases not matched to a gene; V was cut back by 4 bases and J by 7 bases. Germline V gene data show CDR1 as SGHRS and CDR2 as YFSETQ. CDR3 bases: TGCGCCAGCAGCCTAACAGGGGTTCGGGGTGAAGCTTTCTTT. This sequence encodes CASSLTGVRGEAFF.

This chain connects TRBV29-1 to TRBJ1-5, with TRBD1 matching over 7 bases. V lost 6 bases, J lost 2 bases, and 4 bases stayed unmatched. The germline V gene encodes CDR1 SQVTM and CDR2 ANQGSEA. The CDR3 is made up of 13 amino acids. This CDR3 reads CSVGTGGNQPQHF. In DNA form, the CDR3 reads TGCAGCGTCGGAACAGGGGGCAATCAGCCCCAGCATTTT.

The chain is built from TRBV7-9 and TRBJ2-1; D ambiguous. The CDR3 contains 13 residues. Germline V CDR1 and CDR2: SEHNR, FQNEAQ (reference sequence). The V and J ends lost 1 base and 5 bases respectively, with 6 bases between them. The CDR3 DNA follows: TGTGCCAGCAGCTTAGGCCTCGACAATGAGCAGTTCTTC. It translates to CASSLGLDNEQFF.

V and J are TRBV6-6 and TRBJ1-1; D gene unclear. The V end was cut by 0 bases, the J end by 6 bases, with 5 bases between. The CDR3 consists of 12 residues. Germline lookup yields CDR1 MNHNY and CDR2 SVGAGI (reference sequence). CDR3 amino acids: CASSYSIAEAFF. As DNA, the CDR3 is TGTGCCAGCAGTTACTCCATCGCTGAAGCTTTCTTT.

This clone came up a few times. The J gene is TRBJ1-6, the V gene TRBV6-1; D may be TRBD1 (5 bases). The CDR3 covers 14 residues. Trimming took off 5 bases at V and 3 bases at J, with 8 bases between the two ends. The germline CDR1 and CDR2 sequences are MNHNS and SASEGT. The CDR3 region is CASSQDIYNSPLHF. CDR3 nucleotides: TGTGCCAGCAGTCAGGACATCTATAATTCACCCCTCCACTTT.

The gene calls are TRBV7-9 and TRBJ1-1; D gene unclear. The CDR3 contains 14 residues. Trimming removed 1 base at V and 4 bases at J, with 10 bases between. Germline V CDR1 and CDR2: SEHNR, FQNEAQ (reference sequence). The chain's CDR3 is CASSLEGFGTEAFF. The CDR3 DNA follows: TGTGCCAGCAGCTTAGAAGGTTTCGGCACTGAAGCTTTCTTT.

The CDR3: CASSLTSLNTEAFF. CDR3 in DNA: TGTGCCAGCAGTTTAACCAGCTTGAACACTGAAGCTTTCTTT. The V call is TRBV27, the J call TRBJ1-1; D remains ambiguous. The germline V gene has CDR1 MNHEY and CDR2 SMNVEV (reference sequence). V gave up 2 bases and J gave up 0 bases, with 7 bases separating them. The CDR3 length is 14 residues.

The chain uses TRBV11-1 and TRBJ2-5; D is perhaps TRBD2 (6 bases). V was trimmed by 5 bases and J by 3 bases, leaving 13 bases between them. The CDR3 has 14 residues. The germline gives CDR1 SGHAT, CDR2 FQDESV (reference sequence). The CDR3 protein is CASSKLAGKETQYF. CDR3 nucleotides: TGTGCCAGCAGCAAACTAGCCGGCAAAGAGACCCAGTACTTC.

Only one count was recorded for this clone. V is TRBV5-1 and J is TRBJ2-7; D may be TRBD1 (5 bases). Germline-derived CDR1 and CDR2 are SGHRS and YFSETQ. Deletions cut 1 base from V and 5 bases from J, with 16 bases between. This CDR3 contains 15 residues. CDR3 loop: CASSLNAGMRNEQYF. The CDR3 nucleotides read TGCGCCAGCAGCTTGAATGCAGGGATGCGGAACGAGCAGTACTTC.

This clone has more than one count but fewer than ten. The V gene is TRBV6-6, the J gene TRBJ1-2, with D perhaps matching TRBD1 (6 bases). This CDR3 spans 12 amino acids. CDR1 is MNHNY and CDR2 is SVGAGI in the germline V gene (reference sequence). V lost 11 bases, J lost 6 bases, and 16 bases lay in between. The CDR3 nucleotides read TGTGCCGCTCAACAGGGATCCAATGGCTACACCTTC. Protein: CAAQQGSNGYTF.

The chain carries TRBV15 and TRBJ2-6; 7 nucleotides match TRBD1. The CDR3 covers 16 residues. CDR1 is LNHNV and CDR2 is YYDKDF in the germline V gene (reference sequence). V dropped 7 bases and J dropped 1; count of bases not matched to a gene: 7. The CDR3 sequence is CATKTGAESGANVLTF. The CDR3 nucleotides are TGTGCCACCAAAACAGGGGCGGAATCTGGGGCCAACGTCCTGACTTTC.

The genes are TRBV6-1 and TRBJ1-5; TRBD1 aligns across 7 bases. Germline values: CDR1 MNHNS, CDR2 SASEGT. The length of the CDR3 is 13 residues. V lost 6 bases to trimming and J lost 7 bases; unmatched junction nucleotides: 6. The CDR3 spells CASRDLTGQPQHF. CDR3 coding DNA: TGTGCCAGCAGGGATCTGACAGGGCAGCCCCAGCATTTT.

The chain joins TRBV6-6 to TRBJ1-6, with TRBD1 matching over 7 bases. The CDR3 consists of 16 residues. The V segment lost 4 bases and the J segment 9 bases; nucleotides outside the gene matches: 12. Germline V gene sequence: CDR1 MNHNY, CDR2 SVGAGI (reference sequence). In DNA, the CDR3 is TGTGCCAGCAGTTGGGGTCTCGGAAGGGACAGTTCACCCCTCCACTTT. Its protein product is CASSWGLGRDSSPLHF.

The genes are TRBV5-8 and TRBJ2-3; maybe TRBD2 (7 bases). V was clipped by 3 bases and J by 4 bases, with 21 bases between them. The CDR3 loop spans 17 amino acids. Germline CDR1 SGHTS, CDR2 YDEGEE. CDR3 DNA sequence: TGTGCCAGCAGCTCGCTTGCGGGGGCAGGTGGGGCAGATACGCAGTATTTT. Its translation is CASSSLAGAGGADTQYF. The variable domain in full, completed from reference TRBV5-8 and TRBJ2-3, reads EAGVTQSPTHLIKTRGQQATLRCSPISGHTSVYWYQQALGLGLQFLLWYDEGEERNRGNFPPRFSGRQFPNYSSELNVNALELEDSALYLCASSSLAGAGGADTQYFGPGTRLTVL.

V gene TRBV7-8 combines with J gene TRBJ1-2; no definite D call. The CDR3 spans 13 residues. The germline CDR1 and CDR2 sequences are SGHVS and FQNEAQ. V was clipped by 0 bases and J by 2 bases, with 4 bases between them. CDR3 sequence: CASSLAHNYGYTF. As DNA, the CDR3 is TGTGCCAGCAGCTTAGCGCACAACTATGGCTACACCTTC.

The CDR3 protein is CASSQTTDTGELFF. The CDR3, as DNA: TGTGCCAGCAGCCAAACGACAGACACCGGGGAGCTGTTTTTT. The gene calls are TRBV4-2 and TRBJ2-2, with D possibly being TRBD1 (5 bases). This CDR3 is 14 amino acids long. Trimming took off 2 bases at V and 3 bases at J, with 7 bases between the two ends. Per the germline V gene, CDR1 is LGHNA and CDR2 is YNFKEQ.

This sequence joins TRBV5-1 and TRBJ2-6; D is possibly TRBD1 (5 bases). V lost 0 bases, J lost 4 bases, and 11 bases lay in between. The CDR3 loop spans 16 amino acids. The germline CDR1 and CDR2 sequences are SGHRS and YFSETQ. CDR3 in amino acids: CASSLEGARGANVLTF. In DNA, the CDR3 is TGCGCCAGCAGCTTGGAAGGGGCGCGAGGGGCCAACGTCCTGACTTTC.

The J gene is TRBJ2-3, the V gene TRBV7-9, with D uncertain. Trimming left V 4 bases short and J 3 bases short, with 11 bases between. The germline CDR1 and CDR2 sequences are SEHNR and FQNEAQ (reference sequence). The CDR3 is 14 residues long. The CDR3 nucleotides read TGTGCCAGCAGCTCCGGACCAGAGACAGATACGCAGTATTTT. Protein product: CASSSGPETDTQYF.

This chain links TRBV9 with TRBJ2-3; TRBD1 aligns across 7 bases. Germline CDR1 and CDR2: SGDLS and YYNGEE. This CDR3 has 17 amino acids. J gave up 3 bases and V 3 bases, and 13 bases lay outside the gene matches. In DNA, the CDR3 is TGTGCCAGCAGCGCAGGGGGTGCAGGGGCCTGGACAGATACGCAGTATTTT. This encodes CASSAGGAGAWTDTQYF.

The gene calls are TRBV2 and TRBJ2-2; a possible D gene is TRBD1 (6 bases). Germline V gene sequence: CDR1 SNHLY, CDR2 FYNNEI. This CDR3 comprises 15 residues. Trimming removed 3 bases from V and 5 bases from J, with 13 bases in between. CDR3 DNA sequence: TGTGCCAGCAGTGATCTACAGGGCCGAACCGGGGAGCTGTTTTTT. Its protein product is CASSDLQGRTGELFF.

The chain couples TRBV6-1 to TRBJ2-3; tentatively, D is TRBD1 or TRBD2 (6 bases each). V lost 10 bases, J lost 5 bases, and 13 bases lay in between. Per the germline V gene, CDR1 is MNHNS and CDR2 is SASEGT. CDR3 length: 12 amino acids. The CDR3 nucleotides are TGTGCCACCTTAGGGGGGAGAGATACGCAGTATTTT. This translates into CATLGGRDTQYF.

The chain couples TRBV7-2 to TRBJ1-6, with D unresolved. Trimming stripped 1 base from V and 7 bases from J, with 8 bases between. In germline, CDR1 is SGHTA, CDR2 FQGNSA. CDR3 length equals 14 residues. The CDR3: CASSLVIRNSPLHF. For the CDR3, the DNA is TGTGCCAGCAGCTTAGTTATCAGGAATTCACCCCTCCACTTT.

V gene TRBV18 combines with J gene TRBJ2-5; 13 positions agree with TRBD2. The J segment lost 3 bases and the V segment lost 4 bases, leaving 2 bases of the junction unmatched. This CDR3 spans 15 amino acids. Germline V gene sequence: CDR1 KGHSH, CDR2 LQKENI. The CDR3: CASSLGLAGEETQYF. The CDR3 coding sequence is TGTGCCAGCTCACTAGGACTAGCGGGGGAAGAGACCCAGTACTTC.

The CDR3 here is CASSSRDRGLEAFF. The CDR3 nucleotides are TGTGCCAGCAGTTCCCGGGACAGGGGGCTGGAAGCTTTCTTT. The chain has TRBV6-1 and TRBJ1-1; 12 bases agree with TRBD1. The CDR3 runs to 14 residues. J gave up 8 bases and V 5 bases, and 6 bases lay outside the gene matches. CDR1 is MNHNS and CDR2 is SASEGT in the germline V gene.

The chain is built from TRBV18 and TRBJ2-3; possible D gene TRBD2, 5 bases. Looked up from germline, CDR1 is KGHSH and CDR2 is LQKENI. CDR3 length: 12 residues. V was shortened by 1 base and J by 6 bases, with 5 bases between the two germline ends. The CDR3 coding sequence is TGTGCCAGCTCACCACGAGGGGATACGCAGTATTTT. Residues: CASSPRGDTQYF.

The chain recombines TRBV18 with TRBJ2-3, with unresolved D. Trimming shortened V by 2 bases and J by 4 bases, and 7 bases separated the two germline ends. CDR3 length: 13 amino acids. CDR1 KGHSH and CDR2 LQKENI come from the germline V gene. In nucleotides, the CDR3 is TGTGCCAGCTCACCAAGCGTTGCAGATACGCAGTATTTT. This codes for CASSPSVADTQYF. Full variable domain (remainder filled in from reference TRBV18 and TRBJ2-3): NAGVMQNPRHLVRRRGQEARLRCSPMKGHSHVYWYRQLPEEGLKFMVYLQKENIIDESGMPKERFSAEFPKEGPSILRIQQVVRGDSAAYFCASSPSVADTQYFGPGTRLTVL.

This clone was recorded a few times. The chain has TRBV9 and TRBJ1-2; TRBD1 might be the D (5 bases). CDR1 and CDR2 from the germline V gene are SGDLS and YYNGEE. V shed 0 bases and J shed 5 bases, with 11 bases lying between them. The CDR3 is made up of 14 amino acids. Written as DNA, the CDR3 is TGTGCCAGCAGCGTAGTGTCGGGGGATTATGGCTACACCTTC. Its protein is CASSVVSGDYGYTF.